This TCR beta chain is drawn from a study of blood T cell repertoires in COVID-19. Trimming took 3 bases from V and 4 from J; bases not matched to a gene: 6. This CDR3 contains 15 residues. The V gene's germline CDR1 is MDHEN and CDR2 SYDVKM. Clones were sequenced by immunoSEQ multiplex PCR, and TCRdb holds only the in-frame ones, with some missing. Here the sample spans about 140,000 clones, more than 80% being singletons. Sample: peripheral blood. This chain joins TRBV28 and TRBJ2-5, with TRBD2 matching 9 bases. The receptor comes from a human donor in a cohort sampled during active COVID-19. This CDR3 is CASSLRGGGVETQYF. The CDR3 region has the DNA TGTGCCAGCAGTTTGCGCGGCGGGGGGGTAGAGACCCAGTACTTC.